This note documents a single TCR beta chain sequence. The data were obtained in a study of spatial heterogeneity in lung cancer. Study information: At a median of approximately 22 months after resection, follow-up PBMC samples were sequenced when available. Alpha-chain sequences were consistently detected less often than beta-chain sequences. The library had UMIs, and each TCR and UMI pair averaged more than ten raw reads.

There are 13 residues in the CDR3. V trimming: 6 bases; J trimming: 6 bases; junction bases outside the gene matches: 3. Germline V CDR1 and CDR2: SGHTA, FQGNSA. Time point defined: blood at routine non-recurrence follow-up after resection. The study sequenced unsorted whole RNA from tumor, nontumor lung or frozen PBMC. Each CDR3 protein gets one entry after TCRdb re-called the 5' RACE reads with MiXCR. The table lists fewer than 50,000 distinct CDR3 sequences, 10% to 13% of them singletons. The gene calls are TRBV7-2 and TRBJ2-2; 8 nucleotides agree with TRBD2. This clonotype was obtained from a female donor with early-stage non-small cell lung cancer. The sample was PBMCs, taken at follow-up. CDR3 coding DNA: TGTGCCAGCAGTGGACTAGCCCCCGGGGAGCTGTTTTTT. This gives the protein CASSGLAPGELFF.